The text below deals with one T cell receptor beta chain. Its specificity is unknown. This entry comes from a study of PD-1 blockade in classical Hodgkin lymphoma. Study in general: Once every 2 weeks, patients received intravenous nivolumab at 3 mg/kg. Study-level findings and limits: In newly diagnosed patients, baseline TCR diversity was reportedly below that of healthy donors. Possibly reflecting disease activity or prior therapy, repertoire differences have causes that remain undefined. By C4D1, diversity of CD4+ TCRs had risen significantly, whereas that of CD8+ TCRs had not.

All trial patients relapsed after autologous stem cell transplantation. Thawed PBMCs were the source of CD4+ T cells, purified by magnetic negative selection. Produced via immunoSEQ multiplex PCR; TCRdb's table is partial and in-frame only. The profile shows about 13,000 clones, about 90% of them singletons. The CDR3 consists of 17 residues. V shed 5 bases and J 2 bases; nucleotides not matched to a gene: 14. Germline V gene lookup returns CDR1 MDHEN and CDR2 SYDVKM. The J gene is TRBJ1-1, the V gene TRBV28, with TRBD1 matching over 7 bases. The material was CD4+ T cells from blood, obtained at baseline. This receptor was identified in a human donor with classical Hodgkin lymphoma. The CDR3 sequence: CASSRVTGWGSNTEAFF. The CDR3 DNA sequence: TGTGCCAGCAGTCGAGTGACAGGGTGGGGAAGTAACACTGAAGCTTTCTTT.